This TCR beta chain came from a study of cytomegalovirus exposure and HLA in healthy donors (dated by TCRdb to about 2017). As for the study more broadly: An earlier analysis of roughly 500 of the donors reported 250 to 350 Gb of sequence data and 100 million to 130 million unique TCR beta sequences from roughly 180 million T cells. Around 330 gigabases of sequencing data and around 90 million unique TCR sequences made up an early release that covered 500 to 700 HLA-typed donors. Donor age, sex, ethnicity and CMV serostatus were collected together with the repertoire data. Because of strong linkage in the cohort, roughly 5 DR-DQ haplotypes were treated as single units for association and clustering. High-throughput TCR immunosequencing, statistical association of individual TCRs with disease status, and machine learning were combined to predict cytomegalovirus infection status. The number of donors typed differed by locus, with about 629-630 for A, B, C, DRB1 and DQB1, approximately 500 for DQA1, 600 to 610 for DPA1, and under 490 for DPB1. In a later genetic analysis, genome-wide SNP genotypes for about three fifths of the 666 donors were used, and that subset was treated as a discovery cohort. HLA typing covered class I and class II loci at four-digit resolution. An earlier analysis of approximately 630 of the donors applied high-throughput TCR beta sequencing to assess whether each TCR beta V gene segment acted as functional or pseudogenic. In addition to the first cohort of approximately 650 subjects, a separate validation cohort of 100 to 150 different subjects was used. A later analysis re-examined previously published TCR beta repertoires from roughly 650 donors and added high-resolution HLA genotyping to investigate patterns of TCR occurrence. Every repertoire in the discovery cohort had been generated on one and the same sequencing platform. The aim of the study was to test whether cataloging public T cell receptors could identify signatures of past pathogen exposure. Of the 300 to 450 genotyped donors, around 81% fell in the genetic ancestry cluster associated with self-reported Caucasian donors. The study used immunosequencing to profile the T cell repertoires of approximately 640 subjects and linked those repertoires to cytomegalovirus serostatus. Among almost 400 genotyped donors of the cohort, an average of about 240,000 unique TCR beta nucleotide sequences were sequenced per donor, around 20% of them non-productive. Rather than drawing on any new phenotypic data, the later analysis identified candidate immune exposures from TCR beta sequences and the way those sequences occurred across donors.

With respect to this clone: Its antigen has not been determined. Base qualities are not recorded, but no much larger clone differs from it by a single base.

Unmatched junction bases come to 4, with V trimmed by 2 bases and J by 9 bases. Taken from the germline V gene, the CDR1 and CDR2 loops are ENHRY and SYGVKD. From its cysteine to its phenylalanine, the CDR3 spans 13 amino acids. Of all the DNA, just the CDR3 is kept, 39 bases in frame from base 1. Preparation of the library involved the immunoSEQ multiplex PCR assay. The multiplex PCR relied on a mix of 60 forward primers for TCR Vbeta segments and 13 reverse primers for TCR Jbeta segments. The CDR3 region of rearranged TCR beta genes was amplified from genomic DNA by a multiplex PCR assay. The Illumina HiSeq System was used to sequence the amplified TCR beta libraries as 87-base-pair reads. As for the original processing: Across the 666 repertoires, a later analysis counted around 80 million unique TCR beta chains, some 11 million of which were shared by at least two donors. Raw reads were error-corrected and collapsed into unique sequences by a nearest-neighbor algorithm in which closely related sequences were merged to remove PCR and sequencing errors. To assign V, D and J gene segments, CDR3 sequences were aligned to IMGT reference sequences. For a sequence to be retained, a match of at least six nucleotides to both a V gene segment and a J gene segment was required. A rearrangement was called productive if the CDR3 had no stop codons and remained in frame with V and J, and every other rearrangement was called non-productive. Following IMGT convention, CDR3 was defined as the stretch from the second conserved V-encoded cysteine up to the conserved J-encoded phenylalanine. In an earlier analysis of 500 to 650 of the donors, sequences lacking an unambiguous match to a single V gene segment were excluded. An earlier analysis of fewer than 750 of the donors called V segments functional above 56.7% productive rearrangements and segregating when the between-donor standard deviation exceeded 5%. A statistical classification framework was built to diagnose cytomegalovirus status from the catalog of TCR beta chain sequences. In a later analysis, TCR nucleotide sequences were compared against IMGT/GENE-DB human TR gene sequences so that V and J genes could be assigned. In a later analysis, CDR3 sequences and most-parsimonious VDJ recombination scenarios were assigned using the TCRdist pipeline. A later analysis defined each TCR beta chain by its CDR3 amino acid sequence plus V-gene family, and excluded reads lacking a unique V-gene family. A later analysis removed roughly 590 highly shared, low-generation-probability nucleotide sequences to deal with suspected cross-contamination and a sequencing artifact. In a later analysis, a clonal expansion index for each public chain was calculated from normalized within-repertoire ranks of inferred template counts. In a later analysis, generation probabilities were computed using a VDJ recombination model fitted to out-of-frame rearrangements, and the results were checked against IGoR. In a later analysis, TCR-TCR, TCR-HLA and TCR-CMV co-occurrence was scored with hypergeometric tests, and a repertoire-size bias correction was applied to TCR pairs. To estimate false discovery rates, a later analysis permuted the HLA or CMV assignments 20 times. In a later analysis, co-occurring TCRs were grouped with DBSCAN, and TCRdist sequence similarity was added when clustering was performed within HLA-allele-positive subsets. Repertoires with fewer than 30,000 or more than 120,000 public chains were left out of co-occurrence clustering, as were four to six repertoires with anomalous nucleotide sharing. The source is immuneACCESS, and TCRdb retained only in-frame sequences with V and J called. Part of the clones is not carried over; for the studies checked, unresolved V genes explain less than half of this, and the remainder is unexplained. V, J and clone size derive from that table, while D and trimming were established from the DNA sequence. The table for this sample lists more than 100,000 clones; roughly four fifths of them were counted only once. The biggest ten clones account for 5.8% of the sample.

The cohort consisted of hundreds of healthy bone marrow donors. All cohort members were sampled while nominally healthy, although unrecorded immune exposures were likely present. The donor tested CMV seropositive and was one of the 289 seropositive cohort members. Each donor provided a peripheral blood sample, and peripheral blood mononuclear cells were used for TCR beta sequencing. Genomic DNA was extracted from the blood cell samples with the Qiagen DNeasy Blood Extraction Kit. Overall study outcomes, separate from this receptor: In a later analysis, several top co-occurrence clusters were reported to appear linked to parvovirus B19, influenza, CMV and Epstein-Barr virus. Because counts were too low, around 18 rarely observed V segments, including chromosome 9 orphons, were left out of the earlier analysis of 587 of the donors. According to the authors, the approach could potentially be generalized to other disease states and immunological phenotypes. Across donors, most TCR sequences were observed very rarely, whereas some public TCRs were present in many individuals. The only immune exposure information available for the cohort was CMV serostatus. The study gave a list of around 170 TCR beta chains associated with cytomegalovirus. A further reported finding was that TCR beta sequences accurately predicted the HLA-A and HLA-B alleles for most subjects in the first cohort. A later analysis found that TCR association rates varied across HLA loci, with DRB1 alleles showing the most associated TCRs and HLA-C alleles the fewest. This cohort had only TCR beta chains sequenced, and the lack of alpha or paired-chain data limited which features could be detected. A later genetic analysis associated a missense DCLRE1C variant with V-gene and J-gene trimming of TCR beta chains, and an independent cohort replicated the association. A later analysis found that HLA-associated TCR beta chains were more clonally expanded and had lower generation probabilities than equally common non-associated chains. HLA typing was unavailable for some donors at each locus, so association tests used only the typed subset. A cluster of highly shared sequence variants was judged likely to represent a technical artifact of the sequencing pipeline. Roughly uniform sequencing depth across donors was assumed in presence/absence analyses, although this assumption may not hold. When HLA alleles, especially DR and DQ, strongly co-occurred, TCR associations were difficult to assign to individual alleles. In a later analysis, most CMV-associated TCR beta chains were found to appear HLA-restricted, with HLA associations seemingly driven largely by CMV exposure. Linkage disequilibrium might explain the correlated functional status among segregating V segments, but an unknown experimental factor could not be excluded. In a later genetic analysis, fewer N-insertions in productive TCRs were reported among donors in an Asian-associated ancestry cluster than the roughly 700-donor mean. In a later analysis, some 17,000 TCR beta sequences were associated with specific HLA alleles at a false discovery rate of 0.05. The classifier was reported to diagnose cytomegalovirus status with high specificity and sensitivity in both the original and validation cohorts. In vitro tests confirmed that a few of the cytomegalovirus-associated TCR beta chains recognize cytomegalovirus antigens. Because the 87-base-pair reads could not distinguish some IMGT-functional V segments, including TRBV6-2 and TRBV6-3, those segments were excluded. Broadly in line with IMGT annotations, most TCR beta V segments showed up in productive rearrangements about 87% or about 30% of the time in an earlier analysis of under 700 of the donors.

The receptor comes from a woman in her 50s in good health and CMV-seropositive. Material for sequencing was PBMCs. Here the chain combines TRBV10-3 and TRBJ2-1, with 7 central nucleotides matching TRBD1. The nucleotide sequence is TGTGCCATCAGTGAGCGACAGGGTAGTGAGCAGTTCTTC. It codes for CAISERQGSEQFF.